These 19 T cell receptor beta chains came from one sample sequenced in a study of blood T cell repertoires in COVID-19. Repertoires were generated with immunoSEQ multiplex PCR, while TCRdb's copy carries only in-frame clones and drops some. Of approximately 200,000 clones listed, less than 90% are singletons. Sequences were obtained from peripheral blood. Receptors originate from a woman aged 55-69 years who had recovered from COVID-19.

V usage is TRBV18 and J usage is TRBJ2-7; perhaps TRBD1 as D (6 bases). This CDR3 is built from 13 residues. From germline, CDR1 is KGHSH and CDR2 LQKENI. V lost 8 bases to trimming and J lost 1 base, with 12 bases between them. DNA of the CDR3: TGTGCCAGCCGGACAGCCTTGTCCTACGAGCAGTACTTC. Translating it yields CASRTALSYEQYF.

CDR3: CAWSARGVDQKLFF. The CDR3 nucleotides read TGTGCCTGGAGTGCCAGGGGAGTAGATCAAAAACTGTTTTTT. V is TRBV30 and J is TRBJ1-4; TRBD1 might be the D (6 bases). Trimming cost V 1 base and J 9 bases, with 15 bases left between them. CDR3 length: 14 amino acids. Germline V CDR1 and CDR2: GTSNPN, SVGIG (reference sequence).

The V gene is TRBV19, the J gene TRBJ1-1; D remains unclear. Germline CDR1 is LNHDA and CDR2 is SQIVND (reference sequence). This CDR3 is built from 14 residues. With 3 bases removed from V and 6 bases from J, the gap between germline ends came to 14 bases. The CDR3 sequence: CASSMVAAVAEAFF. The CDR3 region has the DNA TGTGCCAGTAGTATGGTGGCGGCGGTCGCTGAAGCTTTCTTT.

V is TRBV2 and J is TRBJ1-2; D gene ambiguous. This CDR3 region has 11 residues. V was shortened by 4 bases and J by 11 bases, with 11 bases between the two germline ends. Germline V CDR1 and CDR2: SNHLY, FYNNEI. The CDR3, as DNA: TGTGCCAGCAGTGTCTCACCCGGGTACACCTTC. Protein: CASSVSPGYTF. The whole variable domain, filled in from reference TRBV2 and TRBJ1-2, reads EPEVTQTPSHQVTQMGQEVILRCVPISNHLYFYWYRQILGQKVEFLVSFYNNEISEKSEIFDDQFSVERPDGSNFTLKIRSTKLEDSAMYFCASSVSPGYTFGSGTRLTVV.

The V gene is TRBV13, the J gene TRBJ1-3, with D perhaps matching TRBD1 (5 bases). CDR3 size: 16 residues. Germline V gene sequence: CDR1 PRHDT, CDR2 FYEKMQ (reference sequence). Trimming pared 3 bases from V and 0 bases from J, leaving 12 bases between. Written as DNA, the CDR3 is TGTGCCAGCAGCTTTGTAGGAGGGGTCTCTGGAAACACCATATATTTT. It encodes CASSFVGGVSGNTIYF.

The rearrangement links TRBV6-4 to TRBJ1-1, with D hard to call. Germline loops: CDR1 MRHNA, CDR2 SNTAGT. The CDR3 spans 14 residues. V was pared by 7 bases and J by 0 bases, with 12 bases between. CDR3 DNA sequence: TGTGCCAGCAAGCGGGAAGAAATGAACACTGAAGCTTTCTTT. Translating it yields CASKREEMNTEAFF.

This chain connects TRBV28 to TRBJ1-1, with D perhaps matching TRBD1 (5 bases). The CDR3 length is 12 residues. CDR1 and CDR2 from the germline V gene are MDHEN and SYDVKM. V was shortened by 8 bases and J by 3 bases, with 10 bases between the two germline ends. CDR3 residues: CASGRGYTEAFF. The CDR3, as DNA: TGTGCCAGCGGGCGGGGGTACACTGAAGCTTTCTTT. Variable domain in full (rest from reference TRBV28 and TRBJ1-1): DVKVTQSSRYLVKRTGEKVFLECVQDMDHENMFWYRQDPGLGLRLIYFSYDVKMKEKGDIPEGYSVSREKKERFSLILESASTNQTSMYLCASGRGYTEAFFGQGTRLTVV.

The chain combines TRBV9 with TRBJ1-1; D ambiguous. Germline V gives CDR1 SGDLS, CDR2 YYNGEE. Deletions cut 0 bases from V and 1 base from J, with 7 bases between. CDR3 size: 14 residues. The CDR3 loop reads CASSVALWNTEAFF. CDR3 DNA: TGTGCCAGCAGCGTAGCTTTGTGGAACACTGAAGCTTTCTTT.

This rearrangement joins TRBV6-5 to TRBJ1-1; a possible D gene is TRBD1 (5 bases). The CDR3 sequence is 12 residues long. In germline, CDR1 is MNHEY, CDR2 SVGAGI. Trimming took 8 bases from V and 1 from J, leaving 8 bases between them. CDR3 sequence: CASGATNTEAFF. The DNA of the CDR3 is TGTGCCAGCGGGGCCACGAACACTGAAGCTTTCTTT.

The CDR3 region has the DNA TGTGCCTGGAGGGCAGAAAAGTACCTCGGTCCGACTAGCGGGGTCCGAGAGACCCAGTACTTC. It specifies CAWRAEKYLGPTSGVRETQYF. The chain carries TRBV30 and TRBJ2-5, with 11 bases lining up with TRBD2. Germline V gene data show CDR1 as GTSNPN and CDR2 as SVGIG (reference sequence). The CDR3 is 21 amino acids. V trimming: 3 bases; J trimming: 4 bases; junction bases outside the gene matches: 25.

This CDR3 is CASSEAYGSYEQYF. CDR3 DNA: TGTGCCAGCAGTGAAGCTTACGGTTCCTACGAGCAGTACTTC. The chain uses TRBV6-1 and TRBJ2-7; D is undetermined. Trimming shortened V by 0 bases and J by 1 base, and 7 bases separated the two germline ends. Germline V CDR1 and CDR2: MNHNS, SASEGT. This CDR3 is built from 14 residues.

The gene calls are TRBV13 and TRBJ2-1, with 11 bases fitting TRBD2. CDR1 and CDR2 from the germline V gene are PRHDT and FYEKMQ (reference sequence). The CDR3 sequence is 15 residues long. Losses at the gene ends were 0 bases for V and 9 bases for J; bases not matched to a gene: 4. As DNA, the CDR3 is TGTGCCAGCAGCTTAGGCCTAGCGGGGGGAAGTGAGCAGTTCTTC. This translates into CASSLGLAGGSEQFF.

The chain is built from TRBV6-5 and TRBJ2-3, with 8 bases matching TRBD1. Per the germline V gene, CDR1 is MNHEY and CDR2 is SVGAGI. There are 16 residues in the CDR3. The trim removed 2 bases at V and 2 bases at J, leaving 6 bases unmatched. CDR3 in DNA: TGTGCCAGCAGTTACAGGACAGGGTGGCCCACAGATACGCAGTATTTT. This sequence encodes CASSYRTGWPTDTQYF.

The rearrangement joins TRBV9 to TRBJ2-1; D gene uncertain. The CDR3 totals 16 residues. Trimming took off 0 bases at V and 4 bases at J, with 14 bases between the two ends. Germline V gene lookup returns CDR1 SGDLS and CDR2 YYNGEE. The CDR3 DNA reads TGTGCCAGCAGCGTAGGAGGCGAGCCCCAATACAATGAGCAGTTCTTC. Translated, it gives CASSVGGEPQYNEQFF.

This clone was observed a handful of times. The chain combines TRBV7-9 with TRBJ1-2; perhaps TRBD1 as D (5 bases). The CDR3 runs 11 residues. Germline V gene data show CDR1 as SEHNR and CDR2 as FQNEAQ (reference sequence). V was clipped by 1 base and J by 10 bases, with 7 bases between them. The CDR3 spells CASSLEGDYTF. The DNA of the CDR3 is TGTGCCAGCAGCTTAGAAGGGGACTACACCTTC.

The genes are TRBV5-1 and TRBJ2-1, with a weak D call TRBD1 (6 bases). Germline CDR1 and CDR2: SGHRS and YFSETQ. CDR3 size: 15 residues. V was clipped by 4 bases and J by 0 bases, with 11 bases between them. Written as DNA, the CDR3 is TGCGCCAGCAGCGAAGGGGGATTCTCCTACAATGAGCAGTTCTTC. Amino acids: CASSEGGFSYNEQFF. The full variable domain, its missing parts supplied by reference TRBV5-1 and TRBJ2-1, is KAGVTQTPRYLIKTRGQQVTLSCSPISGHRSVSWYQQTPGQGLQFLFEYFSETQRNKGNFPGRFSGRQFSNSRSEMNVSTLELGDSALYLCASSEGGFSYNEQFFGPGTRLTVL.

The J gene is TRBJ2-3, the V gene TRBV6-1; 14 bases agree with TRBD2. Trimming at V came to 2 bases and at J to 2 bases, leaving 6 bases not matched to a gene. From germline, CDR1 is MNHNS and CDR2 SASEGT. The CDR3 is 18 amino acids. CDR3 DNA: TGTGCCAGCAGTGAAAGACTAGCGGGGGGGCCAGTCACAGATACGCAGTATTTT. It is translated as CASSERLAGGPVTDTQYF.

The rearrangement joins TRBV19 to TRBJ2-1; TRBD1 might be the D (6 bases). V shed 7 bases and J shed 5 bases, with 12 bases lying between them. Per the germline V gene, CDR1 is LNHDA and CDR2 is SQIVND (reference sequence). The CDR3 consists of 13 residues. The CDR3 spells CASKWGPNNEQFF. CDR3 DNA: TGTGCCAGTAAGTGGGGGCCGAACAATGAGCAGTTCTTC.

The V call is TRBV7-2, the J call TRBJ2-5; perhaps TRBD1 as D (7 bases). The germline V and J ends were trimmed by 5 bases and 1 base, with 14 bases remaining between them. Germline V gives CDR1 SGHTA, CDR2 FQGNSA. The CDR3 totals 15 residues. CDR3 amino acids: CASSPVQGGQETQYF. The CDR3, as DNA: TGTGCCAGCAGCCCGGTTCAGGGGGGCCAAGAGACCCAGTACTTC.